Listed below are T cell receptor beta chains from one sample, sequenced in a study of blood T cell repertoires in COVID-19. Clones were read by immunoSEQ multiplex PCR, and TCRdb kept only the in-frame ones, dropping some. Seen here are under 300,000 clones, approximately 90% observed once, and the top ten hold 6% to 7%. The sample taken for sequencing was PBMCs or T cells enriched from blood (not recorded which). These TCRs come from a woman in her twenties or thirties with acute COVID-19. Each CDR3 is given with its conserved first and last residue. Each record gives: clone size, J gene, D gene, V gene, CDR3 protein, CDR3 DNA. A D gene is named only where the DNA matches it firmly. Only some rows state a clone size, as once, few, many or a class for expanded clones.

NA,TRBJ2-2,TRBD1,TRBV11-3,CASSPDRGGTGELFF,TGTGCCAGCAGCCCAGACAGGGGGGGCACCGGGGAGCTGTTTTTT
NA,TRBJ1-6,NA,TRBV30,CAWTKGVGPLHF,TGTGCCTGGACTAAAGGAGTTGGCCCCCTCCACTTT
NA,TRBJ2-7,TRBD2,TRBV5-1,CASSLGAGTSGGEQYF,TGCGCCAGCAGCTTGGGAGCCGGGACTAGCGGCGGGGAGCAGTACTTC
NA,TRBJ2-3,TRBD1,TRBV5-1,CASSLGPGGIADTQYF,TGCGCCAGCAGCTTGGGGCCAGGGGGAATCGCAGATACGCAGTATTTT
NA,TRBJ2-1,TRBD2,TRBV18,CATSPGGTDEQFF,TGTGCCACCTCTCCGGGGGGTACGGATGAGCAGTTCTTC
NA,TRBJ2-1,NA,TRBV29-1,CSVEPQNYNEQFF,TGCAGCGTTGAGCCACAGAACTACAATGAGCAGTTCTTC
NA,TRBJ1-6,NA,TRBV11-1,CASSLGQSGSPLHF,TGTGCCAGCAGCTTAGGTCAATCCGGTTCACCCCTCCACTTT
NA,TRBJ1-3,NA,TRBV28,CASSLSLTGNTIYF,TGTGCCAGCAGTTTATCCTTAACTGGAAACACCATATATTTT
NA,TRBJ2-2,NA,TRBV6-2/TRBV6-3,CASSADLRSYTGELFF,TGTGCCAGCAGCGCCGATCTTAGGAGTTACACCGGGGAGCTGTTTTTT
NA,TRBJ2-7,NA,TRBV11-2,CASSLRPGAPYEQYF,TGTGCCAGCAGCTTACGGCCGGGTGCACCCTACGAGCAGTACTTC
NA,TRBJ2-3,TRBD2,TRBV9,CASSVAWAGGLDTQYF,TGTGCCAGCAGCGTAGCTTGGGCGGGAGGTTTAGATACGCAGTATTTT
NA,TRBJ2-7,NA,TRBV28,CASSSTSFLYEQYF,TGTGCCAGCAGTTCGACTAGTTTCCTTTACGAGCAGTACTTC
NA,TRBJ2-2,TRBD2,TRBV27,CASSLYSSGSISVTGELFF,TGTGCCAGCAGTTTATATTCCAGCGGGAGCATTTCTGTCACCGGGGAGCTGTTTTTT
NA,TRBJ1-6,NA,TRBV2,CASSGGHSPLHF,TGTGCCAGCAGCGGGGGGCACTCACCCCTCCACTTT
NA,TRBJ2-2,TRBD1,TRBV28,CASSLGDRDTGELFF,TGTGCCAGCAGTTTGGGAGACAGGGACACCGGGGAGCTGTTTTTT
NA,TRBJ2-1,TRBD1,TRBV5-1,CASSWGQPSSYNEQFF,TGCGCCAGCAGCTGGGGACAGCCAAGCTCCTACAATGAGCAGTTCTTC
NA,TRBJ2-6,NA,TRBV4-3,CASSQDNGANVLTF,TGCGCCAGCAGCCAAGACAATGGGGCCAACGTCCTGACTTTC
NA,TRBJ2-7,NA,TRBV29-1,CSVEKSGVEQYF,TGCAGCGTTGAAAAGTCGGGGGTTGAGCAGTACTTC
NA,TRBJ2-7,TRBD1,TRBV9,CASSARTGPSYEQYF,TGTGCCAGCAGCGCCCGGACAGGCCCCTCCTACGAGCAGTACTTC
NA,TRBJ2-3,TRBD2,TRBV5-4,CASRGTSVTDTQYF,TGTGCCAGCCGCGGGACTAGTGTAACAGATACGCAGTATTTT
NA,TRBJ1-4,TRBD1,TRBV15,CATSRGGQGATNEKLFF,TGTGCCACCAGCAGGGGGGGACAGGGCGCAACTAATGAAAAACTGTTTTTT
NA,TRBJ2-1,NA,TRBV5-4,CASSLPGSRPYEQFF,TGTGCCAGCAGCTTGCCCGGGAGTAGGCCCTATGAGCAGTTCTTC
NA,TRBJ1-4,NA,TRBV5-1,CASSLAQAGDEKLFF,TGCGCCAGCAGCTTGGCCCAGGCGGGAGACGAAAAACTGTTTTTT
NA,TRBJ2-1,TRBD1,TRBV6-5,CASSTGGRGEQFF,TGTGCCAGCAGCACAGGGGGCAGGGGTGAGCAGTTCTTC
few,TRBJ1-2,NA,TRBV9,CASSVPGFGYTF,TGTGCCAGCAGCGTCCCCGGGTTTGGCTACACCTTC
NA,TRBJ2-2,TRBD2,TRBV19,CASSTVAGVLSGELFF,TGTGCCAGTAGTACGGTAGCGGGAGTCCTCTCCGGGGAGCTGTTTTTT
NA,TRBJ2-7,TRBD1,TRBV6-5,CASSSHDRASYEQYF,TGTGCCAGCAGCTCACATGACAGGGCAAGCTACGAGCAGTACTTC
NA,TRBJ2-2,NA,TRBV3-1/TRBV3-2,CASSQGPGANTGELFF,TGTGCCAGCAGCCAAGGTCCGGGGGCGAACACCGGGGAGCTGTTTTTT
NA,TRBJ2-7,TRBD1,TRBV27,CASSLARGPLYEQYF,TGTGCCAGCAGTTTAGCCAGGGGGCCACTCTACGAGCAGTACTTC
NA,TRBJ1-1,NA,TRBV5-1,CASSLSPGPNTEAFF,TGCGCCAGCAGCTTGAGTCCAGGCCCGAACACTGAAGCTTTCTTT
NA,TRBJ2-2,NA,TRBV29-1,CSVLKDRNTGELFF,TGCAGTGTCCTCAAGGACAGGAACACCGGGGAGCTGTTTTTT
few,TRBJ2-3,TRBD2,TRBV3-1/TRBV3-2,CASSPLAGVEDTQYF,TGTGCCAGCAGCCCCTTAGCGGGAGTGGAAGATACGCAGTATTTT
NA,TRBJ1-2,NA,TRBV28,CASSPLDSYYYGYTF,TGTGCCAGCAGTCCTCTAGACAGTTATTACTATGGCTACACCTTC
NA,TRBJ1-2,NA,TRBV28,CASSSSGLWDGYTF,TGTGCCAGCAGTTCATCGGGGTTGTGGGATGGCTACACCTTC
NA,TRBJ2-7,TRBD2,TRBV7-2,CASSTGGLAQSYEQYF,TGTGCCAGCAGCACCGGCGGACTAGCGCAATCCTACGAGCAGTACTTC
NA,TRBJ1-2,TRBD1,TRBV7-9,CASSSDRENYGYTF,TGTGCCAGCAGCTCGGACAGGGAGAACTATGGCTACACCTTC
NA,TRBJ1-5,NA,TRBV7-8,CASSLRWGGDNQPQHF,TGTGCCAGCAGCTTAAGGTGGGGAGGGGACAATCAGCCCCAGCATTTT
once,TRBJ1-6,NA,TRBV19,CASSIDVLKIPPLHF,TGTGCCAGTAGTATAGACGTCTTAAAAATCCCACCCCTCCACTTT
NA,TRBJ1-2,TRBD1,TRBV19,CASSIATGLFYGYTF,TGTGCCAGTAGTATAGCGACAGGGCTATTCTATGGCTACACCTTC
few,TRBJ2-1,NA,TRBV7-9,CASSLGVNEQFF,TGTGCCAGCAGCTTAGGAGTGAATGAGCAGTTCTTC
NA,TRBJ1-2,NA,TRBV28,CASSSPEGKNYGYTF,TGTGCCAGCAGTTCCCCGGAGGGGAAGAACTATGGCTACACCTTC
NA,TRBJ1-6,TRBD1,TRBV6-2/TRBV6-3,CASSYVATGVNSPLHF,TGTGCCAGCAGTTACGTGGCGACAGGGGTGAATTCACCCCTCCACTTT
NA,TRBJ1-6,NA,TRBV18,CASSQDSNNSPLHF,TGTGCCAGCTCACAGGACAGTAATAATTCACCCCTCCACTTT
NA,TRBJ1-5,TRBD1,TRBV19,CASSIQDRFNQPQHF,TGTGCCAGTAGTATCCAGGACAGGTTCAATCAGCCCCAGCATTTT
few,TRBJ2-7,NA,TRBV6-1,CASSETGLKYEQYF,TGTGCCAGCAGTGAAACGGGACTTAAGTACGAGCAGTACTTC
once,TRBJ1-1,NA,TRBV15,CATSSGRRTEAFF,TGTGCCACCAGTTCAGGGCGAAGGACTGAAGCTTTCTTT